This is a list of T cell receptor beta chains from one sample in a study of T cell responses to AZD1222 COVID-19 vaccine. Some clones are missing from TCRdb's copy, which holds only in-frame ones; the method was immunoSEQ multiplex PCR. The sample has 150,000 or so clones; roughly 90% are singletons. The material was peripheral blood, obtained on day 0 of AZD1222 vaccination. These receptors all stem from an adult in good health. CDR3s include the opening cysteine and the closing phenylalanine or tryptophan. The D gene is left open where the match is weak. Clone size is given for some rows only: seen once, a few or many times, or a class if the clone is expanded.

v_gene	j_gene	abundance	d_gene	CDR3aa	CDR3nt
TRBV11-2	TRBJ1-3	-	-	CASSLVWDSGNTIYF	TGTGCCAGCAGCTTAGTTTGGGATTCTGGAAACACCATATATTTT
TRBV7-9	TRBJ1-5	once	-	CASSHSEGGQPQHF	TGTGCCAGCAGCCACTCGGAGGGGGGCCAGCCCCAGCATTTT
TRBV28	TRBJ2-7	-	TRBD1	CASSPFSQGAGYEQYF	TGTGCCAGCAGTCCTTTTTCTCAGGGGGCTGGTTACGAGCAGTACTTC
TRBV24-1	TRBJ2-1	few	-	CATSEAGYNEQFF	TGTGCCACCAGTGAAGCAGGGTACAATGAGCAGTTCTTC
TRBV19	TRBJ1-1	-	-	CASSIVEGGNTEAFF	TGTGCCAGTAGTATAGTTGAGGGGGGAAACACTGAAGCTTTCTTT
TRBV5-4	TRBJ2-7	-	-	CASSLIGGYEQYF	TGTGCCAGCAGCTTAATAGGGGGGTACGAGCAGTACTTC
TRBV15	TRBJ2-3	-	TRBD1	CATSRTGVVGTQYF	TGTGCCACCAGCAGGACAGGGGTCGTGGGTACGCAGTATTTT
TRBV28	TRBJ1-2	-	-	CASVTVGGISNYGYTF	TGTGCCAGCGTGACAGTAGGCGGGATAAGTAACTATGGCTACACCTTC
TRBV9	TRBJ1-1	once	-	CASSVQSRTEAFF	TGTGCCAGCAGCGTACAGTCACGCACTGAAGCTTTCTTT
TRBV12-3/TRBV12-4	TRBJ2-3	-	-	CASGAVGTNTQYF	TGTGCCAGCGGGGCGGTGGGGACAAATACGCAGTATTTT
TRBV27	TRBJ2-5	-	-	CASRKNPGSQETQYF	TGTGCCAGCAGAAAAAACCCGGGTTCCCAAGAGACCCAGTACTTC
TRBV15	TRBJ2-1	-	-	CATGGGGEQFF	TGTGCCACTGGAGGAGGAGGAGAGCAGTTCTTC
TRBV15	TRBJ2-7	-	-	CATNKREGGGYEQYF	TGTGCCACCAACAAGAGGGAAGGGGGAGGATACGAGCAGTACTTC
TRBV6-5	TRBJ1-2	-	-	CASSYRGGLNYGYTF	TGTGCCAGCAGTTACAGGGGGGGCCTAAACTATGGCTACACCTTC
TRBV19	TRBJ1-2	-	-	CASSEGGNYGYTF	TGTGCCAGTAGCGAGGGGGGAAACTATGGCTACACCTTC
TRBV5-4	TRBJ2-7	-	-	CASSLVLGEQYF	TGTGCCAGCAGCTTGGTGTTAGGGGAGCAGTACTTC
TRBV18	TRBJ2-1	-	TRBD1	CASSPYTTGGDEQFF	TGTGCCAGCTCACCATACACGACAGGGGGCGATGAGCAGTTCTTC
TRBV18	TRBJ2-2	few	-	CASSPNYYPNTGELFF	TGTGCCAGCTCACCAAACTACTACCCGAACACCGGGGAGCTGTTTTTT
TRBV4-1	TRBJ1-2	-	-	CASSPPGLSGYTF	TGCGCCAGCAGCCCCCCGGGGTTGAGCGGCTACACCTTC
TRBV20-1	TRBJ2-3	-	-	CSALLTDTQYF	TGCAGTGCCCTACTTACAGATACGCAGTATTTT
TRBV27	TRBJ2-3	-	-	CASSLLRGATDTQYF	TGTGCCAGCAGTTTATTAAGGGGTGCGACAGATACGCAGTATTTT
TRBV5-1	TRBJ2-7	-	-	CASSSEYEQYF	TGCGCCAGCAGCTCAGAGTACGAGCAGTACTTC
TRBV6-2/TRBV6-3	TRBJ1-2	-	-	CASSEDSYYGYTF	TGTGCCAGCAGTGAGGACAGCTACTATGGCTACACCTTC
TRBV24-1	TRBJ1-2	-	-	CATSDLSASIYGYTF	TGTGCCACCAGTGATTTATCGGCATCGATCTATGGCTACACCTTC
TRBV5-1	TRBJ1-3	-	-	CASSLESSPTSGNTIYF	TGCGCCAGCAGCTTGGAAAGCAGTCCCACTTCTGGAAACACCATATATTTT
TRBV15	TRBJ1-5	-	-	CAASQGGQPQHF	TGTGCCGCCAGTCAAGGAGGTCAGCCCCAGCATTTT
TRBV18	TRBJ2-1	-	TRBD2	CASSRLAFNEQFF	TGTGCCAGCTCACGACTAGCGTTCAATGAGCAGTTCTTC
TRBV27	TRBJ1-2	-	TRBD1	CASSLGQGVSGYTF	TGTGCCAGCAGTTTAGGACAGGGGGTTTCTGGCTACACCTTC
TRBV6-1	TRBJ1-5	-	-	CASSEGGGQPQHF	TGTGCCAGCAGTGAAGGGGGTGGTCAGCCCCAGCATTTT
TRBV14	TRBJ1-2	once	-	CASSHGGTNGYTF	TGTGCCAGCAGCCACGGAGGAACGAATGGCTACACCTTC
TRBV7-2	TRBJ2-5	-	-	CASSLTETQYF	TGTGCCAGCAGCTTAACGGAGACCCAGTACTTC
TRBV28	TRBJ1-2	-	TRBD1	CASSSDRRSTF	TGTGCCAGCAGCTCGGACAGGCGCTCAACCTTC
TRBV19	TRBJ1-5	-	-	CASRDSNQPQHF	TGTGCCAGTAGAGATAGCAATCAGCCCCAGCATTTT
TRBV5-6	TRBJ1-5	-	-	CASSLGTGSQPNQPQHF	TGTGCCAGCAGCTTGGGTACCGGGAGTCAACCTAATCAGCCCCAGCATTTT
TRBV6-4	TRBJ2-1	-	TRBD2	CASSDTRSSGSFDEQFF	TGTGCCAGCAGTGACACAAGGAGTAGCGGGAGTTTCGATGAGCAGTTCTTC
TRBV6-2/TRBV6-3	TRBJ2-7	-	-	CASSSYSYEQYF	TGTGCCAGCAGTTCATACTCCTACGAGCAGTACTTC
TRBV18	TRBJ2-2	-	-	CASSLSDSGSFTGELFF	TGTGCCAGCTCACTTTCCGACTCGGGGTCCTTCACCGGGGAGCTGTTTTTT